This entry features one T cell receptor beta chain sequence. The antigen is undetermined. These data originate in a study of T cell responses to AZD1222 COVID-19 vaccine. Study-level results: No repertoire was sampled before or during the peak T cell response, only after it. Only a handful of AZD1222 recipients tested seropositive at baseline.

Data came from immunoSEQ multiplex PCR; TCRdb stores just in-frame clones and leaves some out. The profile covers roughly 80,000 clones, with around 90% appearing a single time and approximately 5.4% taken by the ten largest. Looked up from germline, CDR1 is SNHLY and CDR2 is FYNNEI. The length of the CDR3 is 11 residues. The V end was cut by 5 bases, the J end by 6 bases, with 8 bases between. This material consisted of peripheral blood, taken on day 0 of MenACWY control vaccination. This receptor was identified in an adult in good health. J is TRBJ2-7 and V is TRBV2; D not resolved. For the CDR3, the DNA is TGTGCCAGCAGTTTCAGTCCCGAGCAGTACTTC. This codes for CASSFSPEQYF.